Below, 9 T cell receptor beta chains from the same sample are listed, as sequenced in a study of blood T cell repertoires in COVID-19. Sequencing was performed with immunoSEQ multiplex PCR; in TCRdb, only in-frame clones are kept and a portion is missing. The sample holds approximately 160,000 clones, around three quarters seen once. The sequencing sample was made of peripheral blood. The source of these receptors is a man aged 55-75 years with acute or convalescent COVID-19.

This chain links TRBV12-3 or TRBV12-4 with TRBJ2-7, with no clear D. This CDR3 is 12 amino acids long. V lost 6 bases, J lost 0 bases, and 6 bases lay in between. The CDR3 region has the DNA TGTGCCAGCAGCCGTCTCTCCTACGAGCAGTACTTC. Translating gives CASSRLSYEQYF.

V gene TRBV2 combines with J gene TRBJ2-3; 7 nucleotides match TRBD1. Germline CDR1 reads SNHLY; CDR2 reads FYNNEI. The V gene end was trimmed by 5 bases and the J gene end by 1 base; junction bases not matched to a gene: 9. The CDR3 is 16 residues long. CDR3 sequence reads: CASSFEGGRGTDTQYF. The CDR3 region has the DNA TGTGCCAGCAGTTTCGAAGGGGGCAGGGGCACAGATACGCAGTATTTT.

This clone has more than one count but fewer than ten. CDR3 region: CASSPQQGAEAFF. The CDR3 DNA reads TGTGCCAGCAGCCCCCAACAGGGGGCTGAAGCTTTCTTT. V and J are TRBV7-3 and TRBJ1-1, with 8 bases that match TRBD1. Germline V gene lookup returns CDR1 SGHTA and CDR2 FQGTGA. This CDR3 spans 13 amino acids. The V gene end was trimmed by 5 bases and the J gene end by 6 bases; junction bases not matched to a gene: 5.

This chain links TRBV29-1 with TRBJ1-2, with D perhaps TRBD1 (5 bases). Germline V gives CDR1 SQVTM, CDR2 ANQGSEA. V was clipped by 6 bases and J by 4 bases, with 18 bases between them. The CDR3 is 14 amino acids. CDR3 nucleotides: TGCAGCGTCTACGCGGGGGAGCAGGGCTATGGCTACACCTTC. Translated, it gives CSVYAGEQGYGYTF.

The V and J genes are TRBV5-1 and TRBJ1-1; D possibly corresponds to TRBD1 (6 bases). Germline values: CDR1 SGHRS, CDR2 YFSETQ. The germline V and J ends were trimmed by 0 bases and 0 bases, with 15 bases remaining between them. CDR3 length equals 17 residues. CDR3 sequence (DNA): TGCGCCAGCAGCTTGGGGGGAATACAGGGTATGAACACTGAAGCTTTCTTT. Its protein product is CASSLGGIQGMNTEAFF.

The rearrangement joins TRBV9 to TRBJ1-1; 7 bases are a match to TRBD1. Germline CDR1 is SGDLS and CDR2 is YYNGEE. With 4 bases clipped from V and 6 bases from J, the junction kept 9 bases outside the gene matches. The CDR3 totals 14 residues. CDR3 protein: CASSPRQGISEAFF. The CDR3 DNA reads as TGTGCCAGCAGCCCTAGACAGGGTATCTCTGAAGCTTTCTTT.

This chain links TRBV6-5 with TRBJ1-6; 7 positions match TRBD1. The CDR3 covers 15 residues. From germline, CDR1 is MNHEY and CDR2 SVGAGI. With V trimmed by 5 bases and J by 8 bases, 9 bases remained unmatched. The CDR3 here is CASSRDRELYSPLHF. The CDR3 region has the DNA TGTGCCAGCAGTCGAGACAGGGAGCTTTATTCACCCCTCCACTTT.

The V gene is TRBV6-5, the J gene TRBJ2-7; weak D call: TRBD1 (6 bases). Germline CDR1 and CDR2: MNHEY and SVGAGI. The CDR3 has 13 amino acids. V was pared by 5 bases and J by 3 bases, with 11 bases between. CDR3 sequence: CASSPQQGYEQYF. CDR3 DNA sequence: TGTGCCAGCAGTCCCCAACAGGGCTACGAGCAGTACTTC.

The chain combines TRBV4-3 with TRBJ2-5; 9 bases line up with TRBD2. The V segment lost 1 base and the J segment 3 bases; nucleotides outside the gene matches: 9. This CDR3 comprises 17 residues. Germline assignment: CDR1 LGHNA and CDR2 YSLEER. The CDR3: CASSQVFSASGEETQYF. Here the CDR3 DNA reads TGCGCCAGCAGCCAAGTCTTTTCGGCTAGCGGGGAAGAGACCCAGTACTTC.